The following is a T cell receptor beta chain sequence with its context. Which antigen it targets is not known. No quality values exist for individual bases; no much larger clone is one base distant. Patients with a history of autoimmune disease or receiving systemic immunosuppression were excluded from the trial. In every dose cohort, peripheral blood was drawn for TCR sequencing at baseline, cycle 4 day 1, and cycle 7 day 1. The samples were drawn from a first-in-human, open-label, multicenter phase I dose-escalation trial of ivuxolimab. Adults with locally advanced or metastatic melanoma, renal cell, hepatocellular, or head and neck squamous cell carcinoma were enrolled in the trial. Before TCR sequencing, CD4+ T cells and CD8+ T cells from peripheral blood were sorted into separate populations. The sample comes from a study of OX40 agonist ivuxolimab in advanced cancers. Background on the whole study: Ivuxolimab was a fully human IgG2 agonistic monoclonal antibody targeting the costimulatory receptor OX40 (CD134). Of the roughly 51 patients in dose escalation, around 19 had hepatocellular carcinoma, some 15 had melanoma, 9 had renal cell carcinoma and 9 had head and neck cancer. The paper covers the monotherapy dose-escalation part of the phase I ivuxolimab trial, which included N ≈ 50 patients. Three dose-escalation patients achieved partial responses, one with hepatocellular carcinoma and two with cutaneous melanoma. Peripheral TCRbeta sequencing aimed to test whether ivuxolimab altered TCR sequence diversity and caused clonal T-cell expansion. In the dose-escalation cohort, roughly 82% of patients were male, and the mean age was around 65 years with a range of about 20 to 79. Intravenous ivuxolimab was administered to patients every 2 weeks at six dose levels: 0.01, 0.1, 0.3, 1.5, 3 and 10 mg/kg. Patients were allowed to have had prior anti-PD-1, anti-PD-L1 or anti-CTLA-4 therapy, and approximately 40% of the dose-escalation patients had been treated with checkpoint inhibitors.

Points the paper makes about the study in general: The antigen specificity of the clonally expanded peripheral T cells was not determined. After ivuxolimab, expanded clones were on average more numerous among CD8+ T cells than among CD4+ T cells. Low levels of normalized T-cell clonal expansion were also seen in some nonresponding patients. In partial responders in the 0.1-3.0 mg/kg groups, normalized peripheral clonal expansion was found to be among the lowest, especially among CD8+ T cells. At doses from 0.1 to 3.0 mg/kg, clonal expansion was seen in both CD4+ and CD8+ blood T cells between baseline and week 6.

Genomic DNA was isolated from the sorted cells so that the TCRbeta CDR3 region could be sequenced. The immunoSEQ Assay was used for sequencing of TCRbeta CDR3 regions. The table was pulled from immuneACCESS by TCRdb, which kept in-frame rearrangements only. Such tables lose some clones; where checked, under half of the loss comes from unresolved V genes, and the rest has no known cause. The sample data list 63,000 or so clones, and approximately 78% of these were observed just once. Around 0.96% of the sample is taken by the ten largest. The germline V gene provides CDR1 MDHEN and CDR2 SYDVKM. The V end gives up 6 bases and the J end 4 bases, leaving 6 bases in the junction not matched to a gene. Measured from the cysteine to the phenylalanine, the CDR3 is 15 residues long. Just the 45-base CDR3 DNA is kept, in frame starting at base 1.

This TCR was sampled from an adult with an advanced solid tumor such as melanoma, head and neck, liver or kidney cancer. Source: CD4+ or CD8+ T cells sorted from blood, taken in a trial of the OX40 agonist ivuxolimab. In this chain, TRBV28 is recombined with TRBJ2-1; the junction holds 10 bases that match TRBD2. The CDR3 amino acid sequence is: CASSSSGGGYNEQFF. The DNA sequence is as follows: TGTGCCAGCAGCTCTAGCGGGGGAGGATACAATGAGCAGTTCTTC. Joined to the reference TRBV28 and TRBJ2-1 proteins, this CDR3 gives the full variable domain: DVKVTQSSRYLVKRTGEKVFLECVQDMDHENMFWYRQDPGLGLRLIYFSYDVKMKEKGDIPEGYSVSREKKERFSLILESASTNQTSMYLCASSSSGGGYNEQFFGPGTRLTVL.